This T cell receptor beta chain was documented in a study of beta chain features in type 1 diabetes. The germline V and J ends were trimmed by 4 bases and 11 bases, with 14 bases remaining between them. The CDR3 totals 11 residues. Germline CDR1 is SQVTM and CDR2 is ANQGSEA. The study reverse transcribed the entire isolated RNA, so it sequenced expressed TCRB transcripts. Libraries were prepared by immunoSEQ multiplex PCR; TCRdb keeps only in-frame clonotypes and omits some of them. This table holds roughly 260,000 clones, about a tenth found once. General observations from the study: A moderate, significant TCRB CDR3 shortening appeared in type 1 diabetes across four CD4+ subsets. PCR might preferentially amplify shorter templates, equally in patients and controls. In comparison with healthy donors, patients had naive, central memory and Treg TCRB repertoires that appeared more similar.

The single heparinised draw taken from each donor contained about 100 mL of blood on average. This clone came up a few times. Its antigen is as yet unknown. The source of this sequence is a man aged 25-45 years with type 1 diabetes. What was sequenced was naive CD4+ T cells from blood. V gene TRBV29-1 combines with J gene TRBJ1-2; D perhaps matches TRBD1 (5 bases). The CDR3 loop reads CSVVGVNAYTF. CDR3 nucleotides: TGCAGCGTTGTAGGGGTGAATGCATACACCTTC. The full variable domain, in which reference TRBV29-1 and TRBJ1-2 provide the parts outside the CDR3, is SAVISQKPSRDICQRGTSLTIQCQVDSQVTMMFWYRQQPGQSLTLIATANQGSEATYESGFVIDKFPISRPNLTFSTLTVSNMSPEDSSIYLCSVVGVNAYTFGSGTRLTVV.